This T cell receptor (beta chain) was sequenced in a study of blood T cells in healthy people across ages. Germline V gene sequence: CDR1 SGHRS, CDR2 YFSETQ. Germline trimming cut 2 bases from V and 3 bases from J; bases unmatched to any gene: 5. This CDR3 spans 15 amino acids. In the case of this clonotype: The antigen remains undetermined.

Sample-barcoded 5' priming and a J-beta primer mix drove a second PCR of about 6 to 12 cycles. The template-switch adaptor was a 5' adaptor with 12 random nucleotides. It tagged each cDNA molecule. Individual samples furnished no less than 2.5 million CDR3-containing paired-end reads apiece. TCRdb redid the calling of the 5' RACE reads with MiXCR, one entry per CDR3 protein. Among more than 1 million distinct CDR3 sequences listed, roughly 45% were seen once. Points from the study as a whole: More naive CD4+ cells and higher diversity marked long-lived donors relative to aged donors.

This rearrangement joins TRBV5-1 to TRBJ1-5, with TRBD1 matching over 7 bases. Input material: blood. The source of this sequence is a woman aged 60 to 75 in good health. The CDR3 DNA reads TGCGCCAGCAGCTTAAGGGGGCTCGACAATCAGCCCCAGCATTTT. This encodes CASSLRGLDNQPQHF.